This T cell receptor beta chain is drawn from a study of blood T cell repertoires in COVID-19. V lost 4 bases and J lost 7, with 14 bases in between. Germline CDR1 is MNHEY and CDR2 is SVGEGT. CDR3 length: 15 amino acids. TCRdb's copy holds only in-frame clones and misses some; the assay was immunoSEQ multiplex PCR. This table holds tens of thousands of clones, about four fifths found once. The V call is TRBV6-2 or TRBV6-3, the J call TRBJ1-6, with D hard to call. The sample was peripheral blood. This receptor was identified in a man aged 55 to 70 with COVID-19, enrolled during active disease. CDR3 loop: CASSSAGFVNSPLHF. The DNA for the CDR3 is TGTGCCAGCAGTTCGGCGGGTTTCGTAAATTCACCCCTCCACTTT.